This record covers a single T cell receptor (beta chain). The antigen this receptor binds is unknown. Per-nucleotide qualities are absent, and no much larger clonotype sits a single base away. TCRbeta CDR3 regions were sequenced with the immunoSEQ Assay. After extraction, genomic DNA underwent amplification by bias-controlled multiplex PCR, followed by high-throughput sequencing. Under the source paper's analysis protocol: Collapsing and filtering of sequences were performed to quantify the absolute abundance of each unique TCRbeta CDR3 region. T cell fraction was estimated by normalizing TCRbeta template counts to usable DNA, which was measured by amplifying reference genes present in all nucleated cells. Repertoire TCRs were annotated as SARS-CoV-2-specific by exact matching of V gene, CDR3 amino acid sequence and J gene to a known reactive TCR set. The reference SARS-CoV-2 TCR set was obtained from MIRA and was filtered for enrichment in COVID-19-positive ImmuneCODE repertoires, whereby public or cross-reactive TCRs were removed. Drawing on the MIRA antigens, annotated TCRs were analysed further at the level of specific ORF or position within ORF. Depth was the summed frequency of annotated unique rearrangements, while breadth was defined as annotated unique rearrangements over total unique productive rearrangements. Two-sided Wilcoxon rank-sum tests were applied when comparing TCR breadth between groups. TCRdb holds this immuneACCESS table with in-frame rearrangements only. Some clones are missing; in checked studies, unresolved V genes explain under half, and the rest has no known cause. That table furnishes V, J and clone size, whereas the DNA furnished D and trimming. This sample gives some 400,000 clones in total; 70% to 90% of them show up just once. The ten biggest clones cover about 1.9% of the sample.

This entry comes from a study of Ad26.COV2.S vaccination and SARS-CoV-2 variants (dated by TCRdb to the early 2020s). With respect to the entire study: Donors in the vaccine arm were drawn from COV1001, a phase I-IIa trial of Ad26.COV2.S in healthy adults that was multicentre, randomized, double-blind and placebo-controlled. Trial participants were randomized into five groups of five: low-dose or high-dose Ad26.COV2.S given once or twice, or placebo on both occasions. TCRbeta repertoire sequencing was used to assess the specificity and breadth of SARS-CoV-2-reactive T cell receptors after Ad26.COV2.S vaccination. The TCR-sequenced set comprised about 30 samples: some 20 Ad26.COV2.S vaccine recipients, 5 placebo recipients and 8 SARS-CoV-2 convalescent individuals. Investigators remained blinded to trial group allocation during experiments and outcome assessment. Ad26.COV2.S was given intramuscularly at 5x10^10 or 1x10^11 viral particles, as a single shot or as two shots 56 days apart.

Study-wide findings and limitations: Ad26.COV2.S recipients had higher spike-specific TCR breadth than placebo recipients (P = 0.0014). Non-spike TCR breadth was comparable between vaccine and placebo recipients, consistent with the vaccine containing only spike. After vaccination, substantial breadth of spike-specific CD8+ and CD4+ T cell responses was reported. The authors noted that the TCR breadth and depth analyses may have underestimated total T cell responses. The study was not powered for comparison of responses between vaccine doses or regimens.

The CDR1 and CDR2 encoded by the germline V gene are SGHTA and FQGNSA. V drops 1 base and J drops 1 base, leaving 5 bases in between. The CDR3 contains 14 residues, cysteine and phenylalanine counted. Just the 42-base CDR3 DNA is kept, in frame starting at base 1. Interpreted using the paper, the treatment or condition label stands for: roughly 19 received Ad26.COV2.S at low or high dose, single or two shots; several received placebo; per-sample allocation not given. For vaccine and placebo recipients, repertoires were sequenced using samples collected on day 63 after the first injection. Between 29 July and 7 August 2020, Cohort 1b enrolled approximately 26 adults aged 18-55 years at one site in Boston, USA. Ad26.COV2.S was a replication-incompetent adenovirus type 26 vector that expressed a prefusion-stabilized SARS-CoV-2 spike protein derived from the original Wuhan strain.

The origin of this receptor is a person between 18 and 59 years old who received the Ad26.COV2.S COVID-19 vaccine or a placebo. The specimen was peripheral blood, collected in a trial of Ad26.COV2.S vaccine versus placebo. The chain is encoded by TRBV7-2 joined to TRBJ1-3, with the D gene too uncertain to name. At the DNA level, the sequence is TGTGCCAGCAGCTTAGACACGTCTGGAAACACCATATATTTT. This yields the protein CASSLDTSGNTIYF.